This T cell receptor (beta chain) was obtained from a study of cytomegalovirus exposure and HLA in healthy donors. Turning to the study itself: In a later analysis, it was reported that the 90 to 150 validation repertoires had been produced on the same platform as the roughly 610 repertoires belonging to the first cohort. General study points: Among the CMV-associated chains, three were confirmed in vitro as specific for CMV antigens.

A remark on this clone: Its antigen is not identified.

These donors were members of the approximately 120-subject validation cohort, a group separate from the approximately 680-subject first cohort. Produced via immunoSEQ multiplex PCR; TCRdb's table is partial and in-frame only. The data show about 160,000 clones, less than 90% seen once. The sequenced sample consisted of PBMCs. The sequence was collected from a woman aged 25 to 39 in good health and CMV-seronegative.

CDR3 nucleotides: TGCGCCAGCAGGGTCTCGGTCGGGACAGTTACCTACGAGCAGTACTTC. Translation: CASRVSVGTVTYEQYF. The chain combines TRBV5-1 with TRBJ2-7; 7 bases line up with TRBD1. The CDR3 has 16 residues. Germline loops: CDR1 SGHRS, CDR2 YFSETQ. With 5 bases clipped from V and 2 bases from J, the junction kept 13 bases outside the gene matches.